The entry below gives a single T cell receptor (beta chain) sequence along with its context. The antigen is undetermined. These data originate in a study of T cells in localized non-small cell lung cancer. Findings and limits, study-wide: The highest T cell clonality was in uninvolved adjacent lung, above tumor.

The CDR3 extends over 13 amino acids. CDR1 KGHSH and CDR2 LQKENI come from the germline V gene. V lost 3 bases and J lost 5, with 9 bases in between. Assay used: immunoSEQ multiplex PCR; TCRdb lists only in-frame clones, some missing. The sample has some 2,000 clones, 27% seen once. Source: lung tumor tissue, taken before any cancer treatment. The receptor comes from a male donor at least 60 years old with stage III lung adenocarcinoma. This chain connects TRBV18 to TRBJ2-3, with D hard to call. The chain's CDR3 is CASSPSPVDTQYF. The CDR3 DNA is TGTGCCAGCTCACCGAGTCCGGTAGATACGCAGTATTTT.